The 23 T cell receptor beta chains given below trace back to one sample, sequenced in a study of response to subunit inactivated influenza vaccine. TCRdb redid the calling of the RT-PCR reads with MiXCR, one entry per CDR3 protein. The data hold about 830,000 distinct CDR3 sequences, with less than 20% observed a single time. The sequencing here drew on PBMCs from blood, taken about 5 days after vaccination. The receptor source for this set is a man in his forties or fifties who received an inactivated influenza vaccine.

This clonotype was observed a handful of times. The chain carries TRBV20-1 and TRBJ2-1; 8 positions match TRBD2. Germline V gene sequence: CDR1 DFQATT, CDR2 SNEGSKA (reference sequence). V shed 3 bases and J 7 bases; nucleotides not matched to a gene: 5. The CDR3 runs 13 residues. CDR3 amino acids: CSASGGAVNEQFF. CDR3 coding DNA: TGCAGTGCTAGCGGGGGGGCGGTTAATGAGCAGTTCTTC.

The gene calls are TRBV4-3 and TRBJ2-1; D uncertain. This CDR3 is 11 amino acids long. Germline-derived CDR1 and CDR2 are LGHNA and YSLEER. Trimming took 0 bases from V and 7 from J, leaving 1 base between them. In nucleotides, the CDR3 is TGCGCCAGCAGCCAAGAAAATGAGCAGTTCTTC. Amino acid sequence: CASSQENEQFF.

This chain connects TRBV20-1 to TRBJ2-3; 7 bases fit TRBD2. Trimming took 1 base from V and 5 from J; bases not matched to a gene: 15. Germline V gives CDR1 DFQATT, CDR2 SNEGSKA (reference sequence). The CDR3 sequence is 17 residues long. The CDR3 protein is CSARARRTSFREDTQYF. The CDR3 DNA follows: TGCAGTGCTAGAGCCCGACGGACTAGTTTTCGCGAAGATACGCAGTATTTT.

V is TRBV20-1 and J is TRBJ2-1; 14 bases align to TRBD2. The CDR3 sequence is 15 residues long. V was clipped by 3 bases and J by 8 bases; unmatched bases: 6. Germline loops: CDR1 DFQATT, CDR2 SNEGSKA (reference sequence). The CDR3 DNA reads TGCAGTGCTAGGGGGACTAGCGGGAGATGGTATGAGCAGTTCTTC. Its translation: CSARGTSGRWYEQFF.

The genes are TRBV11-2 and TRBJ2-7; perhaps TRBD1 as D (6 bases). The CDR3 has 13 amino acids. Germline V gene data show CDR1 as SGHAT and CDR2 as FQNNGV. The V end lost 5 bases, the J end lost 5 bases, and 13 bases lay between the germline ends. CDR3 sequence: CASSVYRVHEQYF. The CDR3 DNA reads as TGTGCCAGCAGCGTATACAGGGTCCACGAGCAGTACTTC.

V usage is TRBV5-1 and J usage is TRBJ2-2; no clear D gene. The ends were cut back, 0 bases at V and 0 bases at J, with 9 bases in the middle. Germline V gene lookup returns CDR1 SGHRS and CDR2 YFSETQ. The CDR3 runs to 16 residues. The CDR3 reads CASSLDPAANTGELFF. The CDR3 nucleotides read TGCGCCAGCAGCTTGGATCCAGCCGCGAACACCGGGGAGCTGTTTTTT.

This clonotype has more than one count but fewer than ten. The rearrangement uses TRBV3-1 and TRBJ2-2; a possible D gene is TRBD2 (5 bases). Trimming stripped 0 bases from V and 5 bases from J, with 13 bases between. Per the germline V gene, CDR1 is LGHDT and CDR2 is YNNKEL (reference sequence). The CDR3 covers 16 residues. CDR3 protein: CASSQDRIRRTGELFF. The CDR3 nucleotides are TGTGCCAGCAGCCAAGACCGGATAAGGAGGACCGGGGAGCTGTTTTTT.

In this sample, this clonotype turned up a few times. This sequence joins TRBV6-1 and TRBJ2-1; D gene ambiguous. Germline V gene sequence: CDR1 MNHNS, CDR2 SASEGT. V was pared by 4 bases and J by 8 bases, with 12 bases between. The CDR3 spans 13 residues. This CDR3 reads CASSARRSDEQFF. In DNA, the CDR3 is TGTGCCAGCAGTGCGAGAAGGAGTGATGAGCAGTTCTTC.

The gene calls are TRBV10-3 and TRBJ2-7, with D possibly being TRBD1 (5 bases). Germline V lookup: CDR1 ENHRY, CDR2 SYGVKD. Trimming took 6 bases from V and 5 from J, leaving 8 bases between them. CDR3 length: 11 residues. The CDR3 nucleotides are TGTGCCATCAGCGGACAAAACGAGCAGTACTTC. It specifies CAISGQNEQYF.

The CDR3 reads CASSSSNSLERPDTQYF. The CDR3 DNA is TGTGCCAGCAGTTCCTCTAATTCGCTTGAACGGCCAGATACGCAGTATTTT. This rearrangement joins TRBV28 to TRBJ2-3; no definite D call. The CDR3 consists of 17 residues. Looked up from germline, CDR1 is MDHEN and CDR2 is SYDVKM. V was shortened by 4 bases and J by 4 bases, with 21 bases between the two germline ends.

The gene calls are TRBV7-2 and TRBJ2-5; D call uncertain. V was cut by 4 bases and J by 5 bases, with 11 bases left in between. This CDR3 region has 13 residues. Germline CDR1 is SGHTA and CDR2 is FQGNSA. As DNA, the CDR3 is TGTGCCAGCAGCTCGCCGGGTTTGGAGACCCAGTACTTC. Translated: CASSSPGLETQYF.

The table lists this clonotype with many counts. The chain combines TRBV5-5 with TRBJ2-1; 10 nucleotides agree with TRBD2. The CDR3 is 15 residues long. Trimming took 4 bases from V and 7 from J; bases not matched to a gene: 8. Per germline, CDR1 SGHKS and CDR2 YYEKEE (reference sequence). As DNA, the CDR3 is TGTGCCAGCAGCGTTAGCGGGGGGCCCGTAAATGAGCAGTTCTTC. It translates to CASSVSGGPVNEQFF.

The chain carries TRBV7-2 and TRBJ2-7; 8 positions match TRBD1. There are 15 residues in the CDR3. Germline CDR1 is SGHTA and CDR2 is FQGNSA. V lost 5 bases to trimming and J lost 1 base; unmatched junction nucleotides: 7. The CDR3 protein is CASSKDRVFSYEQYF. The CDR3 bases are TGTGCCAGCAGCAAGGACAGGGTATTTTCCTACGAGCAGTACTTC.

The chain has TRBV20-1 and TRBJ1-1; maybe TRBD1 (5 bases). There are 14 residues in the CDR3. CDR1 DFQATT and CDR2 SNEGSKA come from the germline V gene (reference sequence). Trimming stripped 0 bases from V and 2 bases from J, with 10 bases between. The CDR3: CSARDPGRNTEAFF. DNA of the CDR3: TGCAGTGCTAGAGATCCGGGACGAAACACTGAAGCTTTCTTT.

The chain has TRBV4-3 and TRBJ2-7; TRBD1 matches at 8 bases. CDR1 LGHNA and CDR2 YSLEER come from the germline V gene. The junction had 7 bases not matched to a gene; V was cut back by 0 bases and J by 3 bases. The CDR3 is 16 amino acids. The CDR3 nucleotides are TGCGCCAGCAGCCAAGAAGGGGACAGGTACAACTACGAGCAGTACTTC. Protein sequence: CASSQEGDRYNYEQYF.

The CDR3 is CASSPDPGRRGTDTQYF. The CDR3 DNA reads as TGTGCCAGCAGCCCCGATCCGGGCCGGAGAGGCACAGATACGCAGTATTTT. The chain couples TRBV5-4 to TRBJ2-3, with D unresolved. The CDR3 covers 17 residues. Trimming took off 4 bases at V and 1 base at J, with 19 bases between the two ends. Germline assignment: CDR1 SGHNT and CDR2 YYREEE (reference sequence). Complete variable domain (other parts from reference TRBV5-4 and TRBJ2-3): ETGVTQSPTHLIKTRGQQVTLRCSSQSGHNTVSWYQQALGQGPQFIFQYYREEENGRGNFPPRFSGLQFPNYSSELNVNALELDDSALYLCASSPDPGRRGTDTQYFGPGTRLTVL.

The rearrangement links TRBV10-3 to TRBJ2-7; unclear D gene. CDR3 length: 14 residues. Germline V gene sequence: CDR1 ENHRY, CDR2 SYGVKD. The V and J ends lost 1 base and 1 base respectively, with 8 bases between them. The CDR3 reads CAISEWPGSYEQYF. The CDR3 region has the DNA TGTGCCATCAGTGAGTGGCCAGGATCCTACGAGCAGTACTTC.

This clonotype is a singleton in its sample. This may stem from a read error, because a much larger clone lies one nucleotide away. The chain links TRBV9 to TRBJ2-3; the match to TRBD2 covers 11 bases. The length of the CDR3 is 15 residues. Germline lookup yields CDR1 SGDLS and CDR2 YYNGEE. CDR3 bases: TGTGCCAGCAGCGTAACTAGCGGGGGAGGAGATATGCAGTATTTT. Its protein product is CASSVTSGGGDMQYF.

J is TRBJ2-7 and V is TRBV3-1; D is undetermined. V dropped 2 bases and J dropped 5 bases, with 10 bases sitting between them. Germline-derived CDR1 and CDR2 are LGHDT and YNNKEL (reference sequence). The CDR3 sequence is 13 residues long. Here the CDR3 DNA reads TGTGCCAGCAGCCAACTGCACAGCCACGAGCAGTACTTC. This translates into CASSQLHSHEQYF.

This chain joins TRBV11-2 and TRBJ2-1; D not certain. CDR1 and CDR2 (germline): SGHAT, FQNNGV. The V end lost 5 bases, the J end lost 7 bases, and 27 bases lay between the germline ends. This CDR3 region has 18 residues. The DNA of the CDR3 is TGTGCCAGCAGCCCTATCCCGACTGCCTATATCCGTAGGAATGAGCAGTTCTTC. Translating it yields CASSPIPTAYIRRNEQFF.

The gene calls are TRBV28 and TRBJ1-3, with 7 bases identical to TRBD1. The junction had 6 bases not matched to a gene; V was cut back by 8 bases and J by 5 bases. Germline CDR1 reads MDHEN; CDR2 reads SYDVKM. This CDR3 contains 13 residues. The CDR3, as DNA: TGTGCCAGCTCTGGACAGGATCGAAACACCATATATTTT. This encodes CASSGQDRNTIYF.

The rearrangement links TRBV3-1 to TRBJ2-2; D is ambiguous. Germline lookup yields CDR1 LGHDT and CDR2 YNNKEL (reference sequence). The V end lost 5 bases, the J end lost 3 bases, and 10 bases lay between the germline ends. The CDR3 consists of 14 residues. CDR3 loop: CASSGRADTGELFF. The CDR3 coding sequence is TGTGCCAGCAGCGGACGGGCCGACACCGGGGAGCTGTTTTTT.

This clonotype has a count of ten or more. This chain connects TRBV11-2 to TRBJ2-1; D is unclear. The CDR3 is 13 residues long. The germline CDR1 and CDR2 sequences are SGHAT and FQNNGV. The germline V and J ends were trimmed by 5 bases and 0 bases, with 5 bases remaining between them. CDR3: CASSQSSYNEQFF. CDR3 bases: TGTGCCAGCAGCCAGAGCTCCTACAATGAGCAGTTCTTC.